The 29 T cell receptor beta chains reported below all come from one sample, sequenced in a study of OX40 agonist ivuxolimab in advanced cancers. The repertoire was sequenced with immunoSEQ multiplex PCR; TCRdb's copy has only in-frame clones and lacks some. The data show about 70,000 clones, roughly 80% seen once. The material sequenced was CD4+ or CD8+ T cells sorted from blood, taken in a trial of the OX40 agonist ivuxolimab. The receptors here all came from an adult with an advanced solid tumor such as melanoma, head and neck, liver or kidney cancer.

This chain uses TRBV5-8 with TRBJ1-6; unclear D gene. The CDR3 extends over 14 amino acids. V lost 0 bases and J 6 bases, leaving 7 bases between the germline ends. Per germline, CDR1 SGHTS and CDR2 YDEGEE. The CDR3 coding sequence is TGTGCCAGCAGCTTGGCAGGAGGTAATTCACCCCTCCACTTT. Protein sequence: CASSLAGGNSPLHF.

V is TRBV5-1 and J is TRBJ2-7, with a tentative D call TRBD1 (6 bases). Trimming pared 2 bases from V and 4 bases from J, leaving 16 bases between. Germline-derived CDR1 and CDR2 are SGHRS and YFSETQ. The CDR3 totals 15 residues. CDR3 DNA sequence: TGCGCCAGCAGCTTCGCCCAGGGGCCCCGGTACGAGCAGTACTTC. This translates into CASSFAQGPRYEQYF.

CDR3 nucleotides: TGTGCCAGCAGTTTAGGACAGGGAAGCAATCAGCCCCAGCATTTT. Translated, it gives CASSLGQGSNQPQHF. V and J are TRBV27 and TRBJ1-5, with TRBD1 identical over 8 bases. The ends lost 2 bases at V and 1 base at J; junction bases unmatched: 1. The CDR3 loop spans 15 amino acids. The germline V gene encodes CDR1 MNHEY and CDR2 SMNVEV (reference sequence).

CDR3 sequence reads: CASSLATSSEKLFF. CDR3 coding DNA: TGCGCCAGCAGCTTGGCGACCTCTAGTGAAAAACTGTTTTTT. The rearrangement links TRBV5-1 to TRBJ1-4; D not certain. Trimming pared 0 bases from V and 7 bases from J, leaving 10 bases between. CDR1 and CDR2 (germline): SGHRS, YFSETQ. This CDR3 comprises 14 residues.

The chain couples TRBV7-6 to TRBJ1-1; TRBD1 agrees at 10 bases. This CDR3 region has 15 residues. Germline V gives CDR1 SGHVS, CDR2 FNYEAQ. V was clipped by 1 base and J by 4 bases; unmatched bases: 3. The CDR3 reads CASSLGGDRGTEAFF. In nucleotides, the CDR3 is TGTGCCAGCAGCTTAGGTGGGGACAGGGGCACTGAAGCTTTCTTT.

The chain employs TRBV5-5 and TRBJ2-2, with 15 nucleotides matching TRBD2. The CDR3 is 19 residues long. V shed 4 bases, J shed 6 bases, and the junction held 13 bases outside the gene matches. Germline V gene lookup returns CDR1 SGHKS and CDR2 YYEKEE (reference sequence). The CDR3 spells CASSSRRTSGGALAGELFF. The DNA for the CDR3 is TGTGCCAGCAGCAGCCGCCGGACTAGCGGGGGGGCCTTGGCCGGGGAGCTGTTTTTT.

The genes are TRBV29-1 and TRBJ2-2, with D perhaps matching TRBD1 or TRBD2 (5 bases each). Trimming took 7 bases from V and 1 from J, leaving 13 bases between them. Germline V gene lookup returns CDR1 SQVTM and CDR2 ANQGSEA. The CDR3 sequence is 14 residues long. As DNA, the CDR3 is TGCAGCGCCGAAGGGACGGGGAACACCGGGGAGCTGTTTTTT. The encoded protein is CSAEGTGNTGELFF.

This clone was recorded a few times. The chain recombines TRBV30 with TRBJ2-2; D remains unclear. CDR3 length: 15 residues. CDR1 is GTSNPN, CDR2 SVGIG, per germline (reference sequence). The V and J ends lost 0 bases and 3 bases respectively, with 11 bases between them. CDR3 nucleotides: TGTGCCTGGAGTGTGCGGCGTTCGGACACCGGGGAGCTGTTTTTT. This sequence encodes CAWSVRRSDTGELFF.

This CDR3 is CSAVIGAGQYF. The DNA of the CDR3 is TGCAGTGCGGTAATAGGGGCCGGGCAGTACTTC. The rearrangement uses TRBV20-1 and TRBJ2-5; tentatively, D is TRBD1 (5 bases). The ends were cut back, 6 bases at V and 11 bases at J, with 16 bases in the middle. Germline CDR1 is DFQATT and CDR2 is SNEGSKA (reference sequence). The CDR3 totals 11 residues.

The CDR3 spells CASSQVYGQGYGYTF. Written as DNA, the CDR3 is TGTGCCAGCAGCCAAGTATACGGACAGGGCTATGGCTACACCTTC. V gene TRBV14 combines with J gene TRBJ1-2; 8 bases map to TRBD1. Germline values: CDR1 SGHDN, CDR2 FVKESK. The J segment lost 4 bases and the V segment lost 1 base, leaving 5 bases of the junction unmatched. The length of the CDR3 is 15 residues.

The rearrangement joins TRBV7-8 to TRBJ2-7; D is unclear. The ends were cut back, 5 bases at V and 0 bases at J, with 11 bases in the middle. The germline V gene encodes CDR1 SGHVS and CDR2 FQNEAQ. This CDR3 is 14 amino acids long. CDR3 sequence reads: CASSPYLSSYEQYF. CDR3 nucleotide sequence: TGTGCCAGCAGCCCATACCTCAGCTCCTACGAGCAGTACTTC.

This rearrangement joins TRBV2 to TRBJ2-5; 11 nucleotides line up with TRBD1. In germline, CDR1 is SNHLY, CDR2 FYNNEI. V dropped 6 bases and J dropped 5; count of bases not matched to a gene: 8. The CDR3 has 15 amino acids. DNA for the CDR3: TGTGCCAGCAGGGAACGGACAGGGGGCGGGGAGACCCAGTACTTC. Protein product: CASRERTGGGETQYF.

This clone was detected once. The rearrangement uses TRBV5-1 and TRBJ2-7; D ambiguous. Germline CDR1 SGHRS, CDR2 YFSETQ. CDR3 size: 13 residues. Trimming took 3 bases from V and 5 from J, leaving 12 bases between them. The DNA of the CDR3 is TGCGCCAGCAGCTCTGGGGTTGGCGACGAGCAGTACTTC. Translation: CASSSGVGDEQYF.

By its share, this clone is medium-sized. The V gene is TRBV5-1, the J gene TRBJ2-7, with D possibly being TRBD1 (6 bases). This CDR3 is built from 13 residues. V was trimmed by 0 bases and J by 5 bases, leaving 9 bases between them. Germline V lookup: CDR1 SGHRS, CDR2 YFSETQ. CDR3 in amino acids: CASSLDRADEQYF. The CDR3 DNA is TGCGCCAGCAGCTTGGACAGGGCGGACGAGCAGTACTTC. Full variable domain (rest looked up from reference TRBV5-1 and TRBJ2-7): KAGVTQTPRYLIKTRGQQVTLSCSPISGHRSVSWYQQTPGQGLQFLFEYFSETQRNKGNFPGRFSGRQFSNSRSEMNVSTLELGDSALYLCASSLDRADEQYFGPGTRLTVT.

V gene TRBV6-5 combines with J gene TRBJ2-3; unclear D gene. V was clipped by 7 bases and J by 5 bases, with 7 bases between them. This CDR3 is built from 11 residues. CDR1 is MNHEY and CDR2 is SVGAGI in the germline V gene. The CDR3 sequence is CASILGDTQYF. The CDR3 nucleotides read TGTGCCAGCATTCTGGGAGATACGCAGTATTTT.

This clone appeared a single time. V usage is TRBV2 and J usage is TRBJ1-1, with D possibly matching TRBD1 (6 bases). CDR3 length: 14 amino acids. Germline CDR1 reads SNHLY; CDR2 reads FYNNEI. V shed 9 bases and J shed 0 bases, with 14 bases lying between them. The CDR3 sequence is CASGQGRMNTEAFF. The CDR3 bases are TGTGCCAGTGGTCAGGGGCGGATGAACACTGAAGCTTTCTTT.

The table lists this clone with a few counts. The gene calls are TRBV10-3 and TRBJ1-2, with TRBD1 matching over 9 bases. Trimming took 2 bases from V and 4 from J; bases not matched to a gene: 5. Germline V lookup: CDR1 ENHRY, CDR2 SYGVKD. The CDR3 extends over 15 amino acids. Here the CDR3 DNA reads TGTGCCATCAGTGAGCCGGGACAGGGTGTCTATGGCTACACCTTC. It is translated as CAISEPGQGVYGYTF.

The rearrangement joins TRBV28 to TRBJ2-5, with 16 bases lining up with TRBD2. V dropped 6 bases and J dropped 4; count of bases not matched to a gene: 5. Per germline, CDR1 MDHEN and CDR2 SYDVKM. The length of the CDR3 is 16 residues. The CDR3 nucleotides read TGTGCCAGCAGCGGGGGACTAGCGGGGGGGCTAGAGACCCAGTACTTC. It encodes CASSGGLAGGLETQYF.

In this sample, this clone turned up a few times. The V gene is TRBV5-1, the J gene TRBJ2-1; 8 nucleotides line up with TRBD2. The CDR3 loop spans 14 amino acids. J was trimmed by 7 bases and V by 6 bases; bases with no gene match: 9. CDR1 is SGHRS and CDR2 is YFSETQ in the germline V gene. This CDR3 is CASNRRGEGNEQFF. CDR3 in DNA: TGCGCCAGCAATAGGCGGGGGGAGGGGAATGAGCAGTTCTTC.

V gene TRBV15 combines with J gene TRBJ1-3; no firm D call. Germline V gene sequence: CDR1 LNHNV, CDR2 YYDKDF (reference sequence). CDR3 size: 14 residues. The V gene lost 1 base and the J gene lost 2 bases, with 6 bases spanning the gap. The CDR3 here is CATSRGGTGNTIYF. DNA of the CDR3: TGTGCCACCAGCAGAGGTGGGACTGGAAACACCATATATTTT.

Written as DNA, the CDR3 is TGTGCCAGCAGCTTATGGGAGGCGGGGGTTGAGCAGTTCTTC. Its translation is CASSLWEAGVEQFF. The chain carries TRBV11-2 and TRBJ2-1; 7 nucleotides align to TRBD2. Germline CDR1 SGHAT, CDR2 FQNNGV. The junction had 7 bases not matched to a gene; V was cut back by 2 bases and J by 9 bases. This CDR3 spans 14 amino acids.

V and J are TRBV7-9 and TRBJ1-2, with unresolved D. V dropped 7 bases and J dropped 6 bases, with 15 bases sitting between them. The length of the CDR3 is 13 residues. Per the germline V gene, CDR1 is SEHNR and CDR2 is FQNEAQ (reference sequence). The CDR3 sequence is CASTLAGMDGYTF. The CDR3 DNA is TGTGCCAGCACACTAGCCGGGATGGATGGCTACACCTTC.

This clone occurred a few times. This CDR3 reads CASSLVGGPDSNQPQHF. CDR3 coding DNA: TGTGCCAGCAGCTTAGTCGGTGGGCCCGATAGCAATCAGCCCCAGCATTTT. The rearrangement links TRBV7-2 to TRBJ1-5, with D unresolved. The length of the CDR3 is 17 residues. V was trimmed by 1 base and J by 0 bases, leaving 13 bases between them. The germline gives CDR1 SGHTA, CDR2 FQGNSA.

The J gene is TRBJ1-6, the V gene TRBV6-5; D not certain. V gave up 7 bases and J gave up 7 bases, with 14 bases separating them. The CDR3 has 14 amino acids. The germline CDR1 and CDR2 sequences are MNHEY and SVGAGI. CDR3 bases: TGTGCCAGCACTAAGCGGGAATTAAATTCACCCCTCCACTTT. Its translation is CASTKRELNSPLHF.

The chain combines TRBV5-1 with TRBJ2-1, with 10 nucleotides matching TRBD2. Per the germline V gene, CDR1 is SGHRS and CDR2 is YFSETQ. The CDR3 extends over 15 amino acids. V lost 6 bases and J lost 9; bases outside the gene matches: 12. CDR3 DNA: TGCGCCAGCATATTAGCGGGGGGTTATTCGGGTGAGCAGTTCTTC. Encoded protein: CASILAGGYSGEQFF.

The chain employs TRBV6-5 and TRBJ2-2, with a weak D call TRBD1 (5 bases). V dropped 4 bases and J dropped 5 bases, with 11 bases sitting between them. The CDR3 has 14 residues. Germline lookup yields CDR1 MNHEY and CDR2 SVGAGI. CDR3 residues: CASSFDSWTGELFF. In DNA form, the CDR3 reads TGTGCCAGCAGTTTCGACAGTTGGACCGGGGAGCTGTTTTTT.

The CDR3 bases are TGTGCCAGCTCACCACGAGGGGGGGATGGTGAAGCTTTCTTT. Protein: CASSPRGGDGEAFF. V is TRBV18 and J is TRBJ1-1; weak D call: TRBD1 (6 bases). Trimming removed 1 base at V and 7 bases at J, with 13 bases between. This CDR3 is 14 amino acids long. The germline V gene has CDR1 KGHSH and CDR2 LQKENI. The variable domain in full, completed from reference TRBV18 and TRBJ1-1, reads NAGVMQNPRHLVRRRGQEARLRCSPMKGHSHVYWYRQLPEEGLKFMVYLQKENIIDESGMPKERFSAEFPKEGPSILRIQQVVRGDSAAYFCASSPRGGDGEAFFGQGTRLTVV.

The V gene is TRBV5-5, the J gene TRBJ1-2; tentative D call: TRBD1 (6 bases). CDR3 length equals 16 residues. CDR1 SGHKS and CDR2 YYEKEE come from the germline V gene (reference sequence). V lost 2 bases and J lost 2, with 16 bases in between. CDR3 DNA: TGTGCCAGCAGCTTTGACAGGCTAACCCGCAACTATGGCTACACCTTC. It codes for CASSFDRLTRNYGYTF.

This chain uses TRBV28 with TRBJ2-3; D possibly corresponds to TRBD1 (6 bases). The CDR3 spans 16 residues. V lost 5 bases, J lost 0 bases, and 15 bases lay in between. The V gene's germline CDR1 is MDHEN and CDR2 SYDVKM. Written as DNA, the CDR3 is TGTGCCAGCAGTCCCCGTCCACAGGGAAGCACAGATACGCAGTATTTT. Translating it yields CASSPRPQGSTDTQYF.